The clone carrying this T cell receptor (beta chain) was seen only a few times. Its target is not known. The genes are named according to mouse. The sample belongs to a study of CD8+ T cells in alopecia areata. Points from the study as a whole: Possibly as an HLA-related effect, TCR sharing across patients appeared less clear than in mice.

Following extraction, RNA underwent reverse transcription to cDNA, which served as the sequencing template. Method: immunoSEQ multiplex PCR; TCRdb's copy keeps in-frame clones and lacks some. The sample presents about 110,000 clones, none singletons. This TCR derives from a C3H/HeJ mouse with alopecia areata. The mice in this strain carry MHC haplotype H2-k. Material for sequencing was lesional skin.

The DNA read from the CDR3 is TGTGCCAGCAGTATCCAGGGGGATAACCAAGAC. Translation: CASSIQGDNQD. The full CDR3 is CASSIQGDNQDTQYF. The chain combines TRBV19 with TRBJ2-5; 7 positions match TRBD1. With the read ending 4 residues before the CDR3 end, the germline J gene is used to fill in that end. The V gene end was trimmed by 2 bases and the J gene end by 0 bases; junction bases not matched to a gene: 3. CDR1 and CDR2 from the germline V gene are FNHDT and SITEND (reference sequence). CDR3 length equals 15 residues.